This T cell receptor (beta chain) was profiled in a study of cytomegalovirus exposure and HLA in healthy donors. Study overall: An early release of data contained 80 million to 85 million unique TCRs, which came from HLA-typed donors.

The PCR contained 60 Vbeta and 13 Jbeta primers. Method: immunoSEQ multiplex PCR; TCRdb's copy keeps in-frame clones and lacks some. The table lists 60,000 to 70,000 clones, with 15% to 20% in the top ten. About this clone: Its antigen is undetermined.

General study findings and limits: Earlier analysis found most TCR beta V segments productive about 87% or about 30% of the time.

Germline loops: CDR1 KGHSH, CDR2 LQKENI. Between the trimmed V and J ends, which lost 4 bases and 2 bases, there was a span of 15 bases. This CDR3 has 15 amino acids. The TCR was taken from a boy aged 5-17 years in good health and CMV-seronegative. The sequenced material came from PBMCs. The J gene is TRBJ2-7, the V gene TRBV18; maybe TRBD2 (5 bases). CDR3 DNA sequence: TGTGCCAGCTCACAATCAGCGGTAGCCCCCTACGAGCAGTACTTC. Translating gives CASSQSAVAPYEQYF. Together with reference TRBV18 and TRBJ2-7, the CDR3 gives the full variable domain: NAGVMQNPRHLVRRRGQEARLRCSPMKGHSHVYWYRQLPEEGLKFMVYLQKENIIDESGMPKERFSAEFPKEGPSILRIQQVVRGDSAAYFCASSQSAVAPYEQYFGPGTRLTVT.